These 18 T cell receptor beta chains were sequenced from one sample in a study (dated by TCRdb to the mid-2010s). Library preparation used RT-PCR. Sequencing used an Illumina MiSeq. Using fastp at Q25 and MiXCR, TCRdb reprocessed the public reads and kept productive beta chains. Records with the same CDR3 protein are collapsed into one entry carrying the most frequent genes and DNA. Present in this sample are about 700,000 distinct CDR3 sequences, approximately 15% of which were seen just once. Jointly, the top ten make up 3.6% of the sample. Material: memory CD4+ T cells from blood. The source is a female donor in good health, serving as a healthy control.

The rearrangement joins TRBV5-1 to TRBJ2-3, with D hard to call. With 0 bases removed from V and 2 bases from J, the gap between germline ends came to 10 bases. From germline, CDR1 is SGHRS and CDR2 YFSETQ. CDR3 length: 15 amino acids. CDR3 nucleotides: TGCGCCAGCAGCTTGGCTACCCCCAACACAGATACGCAGTATTTT. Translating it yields CASSLATPNTDTQYF.

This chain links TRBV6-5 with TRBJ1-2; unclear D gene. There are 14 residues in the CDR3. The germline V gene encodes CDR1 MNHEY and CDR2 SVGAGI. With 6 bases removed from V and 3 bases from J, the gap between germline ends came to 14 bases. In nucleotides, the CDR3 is TGTGCCAGCAGCTCGGGTGGTTATGACTATGGCTACACCTTC. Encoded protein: CASSSGGYDYGYTF.

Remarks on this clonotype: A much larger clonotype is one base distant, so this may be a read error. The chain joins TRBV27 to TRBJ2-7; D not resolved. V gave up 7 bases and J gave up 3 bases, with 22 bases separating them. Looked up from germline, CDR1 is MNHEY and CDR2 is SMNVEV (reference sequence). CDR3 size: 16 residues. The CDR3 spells CASTSSWAIGFYEQYF. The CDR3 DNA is TGTGCCAGCACCTCCTCCTGGGCTATCGGCTTCTACGAGCAGTACTTC.

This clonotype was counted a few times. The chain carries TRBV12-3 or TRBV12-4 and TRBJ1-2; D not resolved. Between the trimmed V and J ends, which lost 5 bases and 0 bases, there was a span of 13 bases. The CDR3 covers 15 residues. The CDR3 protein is CASSHHSTANYGYTF. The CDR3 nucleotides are TGTGCCAGCAGTCACCATTCAACAGCTAACTATGGCTACACCTTC.

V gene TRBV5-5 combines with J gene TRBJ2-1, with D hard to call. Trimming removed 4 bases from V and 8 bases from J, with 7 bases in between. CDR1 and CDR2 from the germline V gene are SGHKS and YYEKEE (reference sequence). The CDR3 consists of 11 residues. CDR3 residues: CASSRPDEQFF. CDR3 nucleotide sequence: TGTGCCAGCAGCCGACCCGATGAGCAGTTCTTC.

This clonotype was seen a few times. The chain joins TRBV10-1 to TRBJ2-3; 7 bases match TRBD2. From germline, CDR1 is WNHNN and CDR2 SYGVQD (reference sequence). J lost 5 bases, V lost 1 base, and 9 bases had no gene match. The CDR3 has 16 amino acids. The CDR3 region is CASSEFASSGQDTQYF. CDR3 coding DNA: TGCGCCAGCAGTGAGTTTGCGTCTAGCGGACAAGATACGCAGTATTTT.

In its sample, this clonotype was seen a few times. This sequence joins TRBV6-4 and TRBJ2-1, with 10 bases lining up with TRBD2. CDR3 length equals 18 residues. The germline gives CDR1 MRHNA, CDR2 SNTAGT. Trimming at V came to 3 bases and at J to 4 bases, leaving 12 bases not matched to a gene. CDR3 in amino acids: CASSEDPAGGPGYNEQFF. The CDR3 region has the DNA TGTGCCAGCAGTGAGGACCCAGCGGGAGGGCCGGGGTACAATGAGCAGTTCTTC.

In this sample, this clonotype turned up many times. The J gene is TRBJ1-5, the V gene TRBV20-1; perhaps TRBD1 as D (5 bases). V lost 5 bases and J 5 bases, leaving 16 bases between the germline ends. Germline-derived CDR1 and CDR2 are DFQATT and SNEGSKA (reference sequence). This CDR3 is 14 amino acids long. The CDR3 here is CSASRAGPYQPQHF. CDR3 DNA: TGCAGTGCTTCTCGGGCAGGGCCGTATCAGCCCCAGCATTTT.

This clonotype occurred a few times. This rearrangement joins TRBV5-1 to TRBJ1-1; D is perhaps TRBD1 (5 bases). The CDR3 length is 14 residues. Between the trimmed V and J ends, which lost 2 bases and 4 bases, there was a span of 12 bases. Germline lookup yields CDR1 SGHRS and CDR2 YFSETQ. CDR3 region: CASSLSQGSTEAFF. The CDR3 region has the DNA TGCGCCAGCAGCTTAAGCCAGGGAAGCACTGAAGCTTTCTTT.

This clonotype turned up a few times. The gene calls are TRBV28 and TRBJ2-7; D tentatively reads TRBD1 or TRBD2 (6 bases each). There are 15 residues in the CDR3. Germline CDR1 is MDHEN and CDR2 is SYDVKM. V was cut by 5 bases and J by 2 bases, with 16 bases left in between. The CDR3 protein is CASSLGGGRPYEQYF. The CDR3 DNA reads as TGTGCCAGCAGTCTGGGGGGCGGTCGCCCCTACGAGCAGTACTTC.

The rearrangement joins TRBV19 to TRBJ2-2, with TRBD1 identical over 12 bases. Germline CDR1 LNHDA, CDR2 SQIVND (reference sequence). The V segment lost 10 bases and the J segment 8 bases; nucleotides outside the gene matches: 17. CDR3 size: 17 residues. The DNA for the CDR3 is TGTGCCACTCAACTCCCCGGGACAGGGGGCGGTGTGGGGGAGCTGTTTTTT. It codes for CATQLPGTGGGVGELFF.

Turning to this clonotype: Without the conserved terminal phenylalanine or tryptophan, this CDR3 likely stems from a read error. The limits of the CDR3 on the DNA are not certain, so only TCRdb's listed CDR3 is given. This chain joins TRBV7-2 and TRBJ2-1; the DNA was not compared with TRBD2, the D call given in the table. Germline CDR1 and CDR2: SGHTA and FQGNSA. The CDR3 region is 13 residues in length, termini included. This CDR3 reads CASSLKALAGVGT.

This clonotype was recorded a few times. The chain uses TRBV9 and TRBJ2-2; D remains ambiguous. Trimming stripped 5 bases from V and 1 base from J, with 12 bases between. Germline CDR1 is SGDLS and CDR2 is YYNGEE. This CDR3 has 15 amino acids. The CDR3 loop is CASSARTENTGELFF. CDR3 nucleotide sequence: TGTGCCAGCAGTGCTCGGACGGAGAACACCGGGGAGCTGTTTTTT.

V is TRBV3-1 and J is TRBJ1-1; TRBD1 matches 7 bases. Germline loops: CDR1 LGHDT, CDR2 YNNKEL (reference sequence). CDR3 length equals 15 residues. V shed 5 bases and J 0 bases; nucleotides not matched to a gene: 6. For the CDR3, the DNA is TGTGCCAGCAGCAATAGACAGGGCGTGAACACTGAAGCTTTCTTT. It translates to CASSNRQGVNTEAFF.

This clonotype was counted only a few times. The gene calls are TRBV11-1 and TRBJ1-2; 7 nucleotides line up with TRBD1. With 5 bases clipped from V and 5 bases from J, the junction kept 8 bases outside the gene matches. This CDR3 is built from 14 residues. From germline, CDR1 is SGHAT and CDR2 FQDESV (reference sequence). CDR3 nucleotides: TGTGCCAGCAGCGCAGGGGGTGTAGGTTATGGCTACACCTTC. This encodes CASSAGGVGYGYTF. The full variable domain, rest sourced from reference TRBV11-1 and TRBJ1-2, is EAEVAQSPRYKITEKSQAVAFWCDPISGHATLYWYRQILGQGPELLVQFQDESVVDDSQLPKDRFSAERLKGVDSTLKIQPAELGDSAMYLCASSAGGVGYGYTFGSGTRLTVV.

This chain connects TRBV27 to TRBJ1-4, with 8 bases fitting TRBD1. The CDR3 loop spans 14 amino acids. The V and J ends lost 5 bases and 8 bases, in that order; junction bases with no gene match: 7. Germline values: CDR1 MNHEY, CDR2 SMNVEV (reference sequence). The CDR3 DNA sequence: TGTGCCAGCAGTGCCGACAGGGGAGGAGAAAAACTGTTTTTT. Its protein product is CASSADRGGEKLFF.

The CDR3 here is CASSLGGQNIQYF. The CDR3, as DNA: TGTGCCAGCAGCTTAGGAGGCCAAAACATTCAGTACTTC. This chain uses TRBV7-3 with TRBJ2-4; weak D call: TRBD2 (5 bases). There are 13 residues in the CDR3. Germline CDR1 and CDR2: SGHTA and FQGTGA. Trimming removed 2 bases at V and 5 bases at J, with 7 bases between.

Here the CDR3 reads CASSFRTGYYNEQFF. As DNA, the CDR3 is TGTGCCAGCAGCTTCCGGACAGGGTACTACAATGAGCAGTTCTTC. The chain links TRBV11-1 to TRBJ2-1, with TRBD1 matching over 8 bases. The trim removed 3 bases at V and 3 bases at J, leaving 4 bases unmatched. Germline-derived CDR1 and CDR2 are SGHAT and FQDESV (reference sequence). The CDR3 is made up of 15 amino acids. Complete variable domain (other parts from reference TRBV11-1 and TRBJ2-1): EAEVAQSPRYKITEKSQAVAFWCDPISGHATLYWYRQILGQGPELLVQFQDESVVDDSQLPKDRFSAERLKGVDSTLKIQPAELGDSAMYLCASSFRTGYYNEQFFGPGTRLTVL.